The 3 T cell receptor beta chains below all came from one sample that was sequenced in a study of blood T cells in healthy people across ages. Primed by a sample-barcoded 5' primer and a J-beta primer mix, a second PCR proceeded for 7 to 11 cycles. TCRdb re-called the 5' RACE reads with MiXCR, one entry per CDR3 protein. The table records roughly 1,700,000 distinct CDR3 sequences, 28% of them present only once. The source material was blood. The receptors originated from a woman in her 30s in good health.

This clonotype has just a few counts. The chain recombines TRBV24-1 with TRBJ2-1; D possibly corresponds to TRBD2 (5 bases). The CDR3 spans 16 residues. Trimming pared 3 bases from V and 6 bases from J, leaving 17 bases between. CDR1 KGHDR and CDR2 SFDVKD come from the germline V gene. CDR3 sequence (DNA): TGTGCCACCAGTGATCACGAGGGAAGCAAGACCAATGAGCAGTTCTTC. It yields the protein CATSDHEGSKTNEQFF.

This clonotype was recorded a few times. The V gene is TRBV19, the J gene TRBJ2-1, with a tentative D call TRBD2 (7 bases). V gave up 4 bases and J gave up 7 bases, with 23 bases separating them. The CDR3 runs to 17 residues. Germline V gene data show CDR1 as LNHDA and CDR2 as SQIVND (reference sequence). The CDR3 region has the DNA TGTGCCAGTAGTACCCCCTTGGGGGCGGGAGATCGGAATGAGCAGTTCTTC. Its translation: CASSTPLGAGDRNEQFF. Full variable domain (rest looked up from reference TRBV19 and TRBJ2-1): DGGITQSPKYLFRKEGQNVTLSCEQNLNHDAMYWYRQDPGQGLRLIYYSQIVNDFQKGDIAEGYSVSREKKESFPLTVTSAQKNPTAFYLCASSTPLGAGDRNEQFFGPGTRLTVL.

The gene calls are TRBV20-1 and TRBJ2-3; D remains ambiguous. The V gene lost 8 bases and the J gene lost 5 bases, with 11 bases spanning the gap. The CDR3 length is 11 residues. The germline V gene has CDR1 DFQATT and CDR2 SNEGSKA (reference sequence). CDR3 DNA: TGCAGTACAAAGTCAGTAGATACGCAGTATTTT. Protein: CSTKSVDTQYF.